The 5 T cell receptor beta chains below all came from one sample that was sequenced in a study of T cells in Graves' hyperthyroidism and ophthalmopathy. Using RNA transcripts as the source, TCR beta CDR3 regions were amplified. TCR CDR3 underwent first-round RT-PCR with the HTBI primer set. TCRdb analysed the multiplex PCR reads with MiXCR anew, one entry per CDR3 protein. The profile shows hundreds of thousands of distinct CDR3 sequences, 15% to 20% of them singletons. The sequencing input was blood. The origin of the receptors is a man aged 35 to 55 with Graves' ophthalmopathy.

This clonotype was seen more than once but under ten times. The gene calls are TRBV24-1 and TRBJ2-1; TRBD1 aligns across 9 bases. The CDR3 runs 15 residues. Unmatched junction bases numbered 8, after V lost 4 bases and J lost 8 bases. The germline V gene has CDR1 KGHDR and CDR2 SFDVKD. The CDR3 region is CATSDSGTGLHEQFF. As DNA, the CDR3 is TGTGCCACCAGTGACTCCGGGACAGGGCTGCATGAGCAGTTCTTC.

V gene TRBV10-3 combines with J gene TRBJ2-7; D not resolved. The CDR3 is 14 residues long. V was cut by 10 bases and J by 0 bases, with 16 bases left in between. Germline V CDR1 and CDR2: ENHRY, SYGVKD. The CDR3 sequence: CATRPSVGSYEQYF. The CDR3 DNA reads TGTGCCACACGCCCCTCGGTCGGCTCCTACGAGCAGTACTTC.

There are a few counts of this clonotype. This sequence joins TRBV11-2 and TRBJ2-4; 14 positions match TRBD2. The CDR3 loop spans 15 amino acids. Germline trimming cut 5 bases from V and 6 bases from J; bases unmatched to any gene: 3. Looked up from germline, CDR1 is SGHAT and CDR2 is FQNNGV. Here the CDR3 DNA reads TGTGCCAGCAGCCAGACTAGCGGGAGGGTAAACATTCAGTACTTC. Amino acids: CASSQTSGRVNIQYF.

The sample holds many counts of this clonotype. V and J are TRBV11-1 and TRBJ2-1, with TRBD2 matching over 10 bases. The CDR3 spans 16 residues. V trimming: 1 base; J trimming: 4 bases; junction bases outside the gene matches: 4. The V gene's germline CDR1 is SGHAT and CDR2 FQDESV (reference sequence). This CDR3 reads CASSLGASGGYNEQFF. The CDR3 DNA follows: TGTGCCAGCAGCTTAGGCGCTAGCGGGGGTTACAATGAGCAGTTCTTC. Looking up the rest from reference TRBV11-1 and TRBJ2-1 gives the full variable domain: EAEVAQSPRYKITEKSQAVAFWCDPISGHATLYWYRQILGQGPELLVQFQDESVVDDSQLPKDRFSAERLKGVDSTLKIQPAELGDSAMYLCASSLGASGGYNEQFFGPGTRLTVL.

There are a few counts of this clonotype. V gene TRBV28 combines with J gene TRBJ2-3; TRBD2 is a possible D gene (5 bases). Germline V gene sequence: CDR1 MDHEN, CDR2 SYDVKM. V lost 5 bases and J 1 base, leaving 13 bases between the germline ends. CDR3 length: 15 amino acids. The CDR3 spells CASSPSGDGTDTQYF. CDR3 nucleotides: TGTGCCAGCAGTCCGTCCGGGGATGGCACAGATACGCAGTATTTT. Looking up the rest from reference TRBV28 and TRBJ2-3 gives the full variable domain: DVKVTQSSRYLVKRTGEKVFLECVQDMDHENMFWYRQDPGLGLRLIYFSYDVKMKEKGDIPEGYSVSREKKERFSLILESASTNQTSMYLCASSPSGDGTDTQYFGPGTRLTVL.